This T cell receptor (beta chain) is drawn from a study of cytomegalovirus exposure and HLA in healthy donors. With 60 Vbeta and 13 Jbeta primers, the PCR was carried out. TCRdb's copy holds only in-frame clones and misses some; the assay was immunoSEQ multiplex PCR. The data contain 120,000 to 150,000 clones, around four fifths of them singletons. Germline CDR1 and CDR2: SGDLS and YYNGEE. The CDR3 runs to 17 residues. Losses at the gene ends were 3 bases for V and 1 base for J; bases not matched to a gene: 5. The V gene is TRBV9, the J gene TRBJ2-3, with 13 bases fitting TRBD2. The sample taken for sequencing was PBMCs. This clonotype was sampled from a male donor in good health and CMV-seronegative. CDR3 nucleotide sequence: TGTGCCAGCAGCGAAGGGACTAGCGGGGCCGGCACAGATACGCAGTATTTT. Translating gives CASSEGTSGAGTDTQYF.